The clone carrying this T cell receptor beta chain has at least ten counts. The CDR3 extends over 13 amino acids. Germline lookup yields CDR1 SGHKS and CDR2 YYEKEE (reference sequence). Trimming took off 1 base at V and 6 bases at J, with 9 bases between the two ends. The sample comes from a study of early T cells in non-severe SARS-CoV-2 infection. In TCRdb, the 5' RACE reads were re-called with MiXCR into one record per CDR3 protein. The top ten hold 15% to 20% of the sample, which has 38,000 or so distinct CDR3 sequences, 3.5% to 5% seen once. This chain uses TRBV5-5 with TRBJ2-3; D gene unclear. What was sequenced was whole blood. This TCR derives from an adult who was a healthcare worker with PCR-confirmed SARS-CoV-2 infection or an uninfected control (not recorded which). Here the CDR3 reads CASSLRSGDTQYF. As DNA, the CDR3 is TGTGCCAGCAGCTTGAGGTCTGGGGATACGCAGTATTTT.